This entry describes one T cell receptor (beta chain). Germline loops: CDR1 WNHNN, CDR2 SYGVQD (reference sequence). This CDR3 spans 13 amino acids. The V gene lost 3 bases and the J gene lost 5 bases, with 10 bases spanning the gap. The sample belongs to a study of blood T cell repertoires in COVID-19. The wider study: Samples taken during acute and convalescent COVID-19 were collected in the United States, Italy and Spain. From T cells, B-cell-depleted T cells, or PBMCs came the material, which was cDNA or gDNA.

In the original workflow: Quantification of nucleated cells was approximated via reference gene primer amplification. Here immunoSEQ multiplex PCR was the method, and the copy in TCRdb shows in-frame clones only, minus some. That table supplies the V and J calls and clone size; D and trimming were determined from the DNA. The sample lists about 200,000 clones; 82% were seen once. During active infection, Seattle patients enrolled and were then monitored through disease. The clonotype was recovered from a woman aged 70-85 years with COVID-19, enrolled during active disease. The V gene is TRBV10-1, the J gene TRBJ1-1; D perhaps matches TRBD1 (6 bases). Source material: peripheral blood. For the CDR3, the DNA is TGCGCCAGCAGTGAATTACAGGGTACTGAAGCTTTCTTT. It yields the protein CASSELQGTEAFF.